This TCR beta chain was documented in a study of shared clonotypes between healthy human individuals. Study results and limitations: Sorted-subset sequencing, rarefaction showed, was incomplete despite large depth. Estimated richness values were generally larger in naive subsets than in memory subsets. Compared with clonotypes that all four donors shared, non-shared clonotypes had lower generation probabilities.

Terminally differentiated effector memory CD45RA+ cells were left out of the naive CD8 fraction, which was CD45RO-negative and positively selected for CCR7. All donors were healthy HIV-negative adults lacking recent acute infections or vaccinations. The CDR3 totals 14 residues. Between the trimmed V and J ends, which lost 4 bases and 10 bases, there was a span of 19 bases. Germline V gives CDR1 SEHNR, CDR2 FQNEAQ (reference sequence). Clones were sequenced by immunoSEQ multiplex PCR, and TCRdb holds only the in-frame ones, with some missing. Here the sample spans 500,000 to 700,000 clones, roughly 95% being singletons. With regard to this clone: Its target is not known.

The sequencing sample was made of naive CD8+ T cells sorted from blood. The chain recombines TRBV7-9 with TRBJ2-5, with a tentative D call TRBD1 (6 bases). The source is a woman in her twenties or thirties in good health. The CDR3 nucleotides are TGTGCCAGCAGCTACGGTGGACAGACCAACGACCAGTACTTC. This sequence encodes CASSYGGQTNDQYF. The full variable domain, its missing parts supplied by reference TRBV7-9 and TRBJ2-5, is DTGVSQNPRHKITKRGQNVTFRCDPISEHNRLYWYRQTLGQGPEFLTYFQNEAQLEKSRLLSDRFSAERPKGSFSTLEIQRTEQGDSAMYLCASSYGGQTNDQYFGPGTRLLVL.